Each of the 30 T cell receptor beta chains below was sequenced from the same sample in a study of vaccination and CD4 T cells after COVID-19. Treatment reported: approximately nine-day PBMC culture with coronavirus spike peptide pools or control peptides (ViraFEST assay). Cultured CD4+ T-cell DNA underwent Oncomine TCR Beta short-read sequencing. TCRdb re-derived calls from the PCR reads in MiXCR, one entry per CDR3 protein. The sample consists of 6,000 to 8,500 distinct CDR3 sequences, around 74% of them appearing once. Their target antigens are unknown. Sequenced: CD4+ T cells from blood, cultured in vitro. The receptors were gathered from a human donor who had recovered from COVID-19.

The chain links TRBV6-1 to TRBJ1-6, with unresolved D. This CDR3 has 17 residues. In germline, CDR1 is MNHNS, CDR2 SASEGT. Trimming pared 10 bases from V and 5 bases from J, leaving 24 bases between. CDR3 nucleotide sequence: TGTGCCACCGGGAGGCGAGCCGCCTGGCGAGATAATTCACCCCTCCACTTT. This sequence encodes CATGRRAAWRDNSPLHF.

This clonotype was found once. The gene calls are TRBV7-9 and TRBJ2-3, with a possible D match to TRBD1 (5 bases). This CDR3 has 11 residues. Per germline, CDR1 SEHNR and CDR2 FQNEAQ (reference sequence). Trimming removed 8 bases at V and 5 bases at J, with 8 bases between. The CDR3 here is CASGQQDTQYF. In DNA form, the CDR3 reads TGTGCCAGCGGACAACAAGATACGCAGTATTTT.

This chain uses TRBV19 with TRBJ1-2; tentative D call: TRBD1 (5 bases). The CDR3 covers 13 residues. V was shortened by 3 bases and J by 8 bases, with 13 bases between the two germline ends. Germline CDR1 reads LNHDA; CDR2 reads SQIVND (reference sequence). The CDR3 reads CASSMVGRGGYTF. DNA of the CDR3: TGTGCCAGTAGTATGGTTGGAAGGGGAGGCTACACCTTC. The full variable domain, with the rest looked up from reference TRBV19 and TRBJ1-2, is DGGITQSPKYLFRKEGQNVTLSCEQNLNHDAMYWYRQDPGQGLRLIYYSQIVNDFQKGDIAEGYSVSREKKESFPLTVTSAQKNPTAFYLCASSMVGRGGYTFGSGTRLTVV.

The chain uses TRBV28 and TRBJ2-7, with 8 bases fitting TRBD1. This CDR3 region has 12 residues. From germline, CDR1 is MDHEN and CDR2 SYDVKM. V lost 6 bases to trimming and J lost 7 bases; unmatched junction nucleotides: 5. CDR3 sequence: CASRDRVGEQYF. Written as DNA, the CDR3 is TGTGCCAGCAGGGACAGGGTAGGGGAGCAGTACTTC. The entire variable domain, with the rest obtained from reference TRBV28 and TRBJ2-7, is as follows: DVKVTQSSRYLVKRTGEKVFLECVQDMDHENMFWYRQDPGLGLRLIYFSYDVKMKEKGDIPEGYSVSREKKERFSLILESASTNQTSMYLCASRDRVGEQYFGPGTRLTVT.

The V call is TRBV7-9, the J call TRBJ2-5; 8 nucleotides align to TRBD2. The germline V gene has CDR1 SEHNR and CDR2 FQNEAQ (reference sequence). The CDR3 consists of 17 residues. J lost 2 bases, V lost 3 bases, and 11 bases had no gene match. CDR3 sequence (DNA): TGTGCCAGCAGCTTGACAGTAAGCGGGAGAGGGCAAGAGACCCAGTACTTC. Residues: CASSLTVSGRGQETQYF.

This chain joins TRBV6-2 or TRBV6-3 and TRBJ2-1, with D possibly TRBD2 on 6 matching bases. Germline V lookup: CDR1 MNHEY, CDR2 SVGEGT. This CDR3 is built from 17 residues. V lost 3 bases and J lost 1, with 16 bases in between. The CDR3 loop reads CASSYSPRGGSYNEQFF. CDR3 nucleotide sequence: TGTGCCAGCAGTTATAGCCCACGTGGGGGGTCCTACAATGAGCAGTTCTTC.

The chain is built from TRBV15 and TRBJ1-5; tentatively, D is TRBD1 (5 bases). Germline V gene data show CDR1 as LNHNV and CDR2 as YYDKDF (reference sequence). Trimming cost V 1 base and J 2 bases, with 12 bases left between them. CDR3 size: 16 residues. The CDR3 DNA is TGTGCCACCAGCAGAGCCCGGGGGACTGGCAATCAGCCCCAGCATTTT. Translation: CATSRARGTGNQPQHF.

J is TRBJ1-2 and V is TRBV28, with D perhaps matching TRBD1 (5 bases). V lost 7 bases, J lost 3 bases, and 15 bases lay in between. From germline, CDR1 is MDHEN and CDR2 SYDVKM. CDR3 length equals 14 residues. The CDR3 here is CASNPPGRYYGYTF. DNA for the CDR3: TGTGCCAGCAACCCTCCGGGGCGCTACTATGGCTACACCTTC.

This clonotype was picked up a small number of times. The chain links TRBV27 to TRBJ2-5; TRBD1 or TRBD2 may be the D gene (5 bases each). Per the germline V gene, CDR1 is MNHEY and CDR2 is SMNVEV (reference sequence). The CDR3 runs 14 residues. V gave up 6 bases and J gave up 1 base, with 12 bases separating them. CDR3 sequence: CASRITGTQETQYF. CDR3 DNA sequence: TGTGCCAGCAGAATTACCGGGACCCAAGAGACCCAGTACTTC.

The sample holds a few counts of this clonotype. The V call is TRBV20-1, the J call TRBJ2-5; D not resolved. The ends were cut back, 6 bases at V and 2 bases at J, with 16 bases in the middle. The length of the CDR3 is 14 residues. In germline, CDR1 is DFQATT, CDR2 SNEGSKA (reference sequence). CDR3 loop: CSAPQRVRQETQYF. The DNA for the CDR3 is TGCAGTGCCCCGCAGCGTGTGCGTCAAGAGACCCAGTACTTC.

This clonotype is a singleton in its sample. The chain recombines TRBV6-5 with TRBJ1-6; D is uncertain. Trimming left V 2 bases short and J 0 bases short, with 14 bases between. The CDR3 contains 18 residues. Germline V CDR1 and CDR2: MNHEY, SVGAGI. The CDR3 reads CASSYRARPSSYNSPLHF. Written as DNA, the CDR3 is TGTGCCAGCAGTTACAGGGCCAGACCGAGCTCCTATAATTCACCCCTCCACTTT.

V is TRBV7-9 and J is TRBJ2-2; D is unresolved. CDR1 is SEHNR, CDR2 FQNEAQ, per germline (reference sequence). V lost 0 bases and J 4 bases, leaving 6 bases between the germline ends. The length of the CDR3 is 14 residues. CDR3 nucleotides: TGTGCCAGCAGCTTAGCGATGTCCACCGGGGAGCTGTTTTTT. Translating it yields CASSLAMSTGELFF.

The chain combines TRBV27 with TRBJ1-2, with TRBD1 matching over 8 bases. The CDR3 is made up of 14 amino acids. CDR1 and CDR2 from the germline V gene are MNHEY and SMNVEV (reference sequence). J lost 8 bases, V lost 1 base, and 6 bases had no gene match. The CDR3 loop reads CASSLWGQEQGYTF. The CDR3 nucleotides read TGTGCCAGCAGTTTATGGGGACAGGAGCAGGGCTACACCTTC.

The DNA for the CDR3 is TGTGCCAGCAGACCGACTGACAGGGGAGGGGTTCAGCCCCAGCATTTT. This encodes CASRPTDRGGVQPQHF. This chain links TRBV27 with TRBJ1-5; 8 bases align to TRBD1. The V and J ends lost 6 bases and 6 bases, in that order; junction bases with no gene match: 13. CDR1 is MNHEY and CDR2 is SMNVEV in the germline V gene (reference sequence). The CDR3 covers 16 residues.

The chain recombines TRBV20-1 with TRBJ2-1; 10 nucleotides match TRBD2. Germline CDR1 and CDR2: DFQATT and SNEGSKA (reference sequence). CDR3 length: 13 residues. With 5 bases clipped from V and 6 bases from J, the junction kept 4 bases outside the gene matches. The CDR3 is CSAGSGRANEQFF. The DNA of the CDR3 is TGCAGTGCTGGCAGCGGGAGGGCCAATGAGCAGTTCTTC.

The chain employs TRBV20-1 and TRBJ1-1; possible D gene TRBD1, 5 bases. The CDR3 contains 13 residues. V lost 6 bases and J lost 1, with 12 bases in between. CDR1 is DFQATT, CDR2 SNEGSKA, per germline (reference sequence). The CDR3 region is CSALRGQNTEAFF. The CDR3 coding sequence is TGCAGTGCCCTAAGGGGCCAGAACACTGAAGCTTTCTTT.

The chain combines TRBV19 with TRBJ1-1; D remains ambiguous. V was trimmed by 3 bases and J by 4 bases, leaving 12 bases between them. The CDR3 contains 14 residues. CDR1 and CDR2 from the germline V gene are LNHDA and SQIVND (reference sequence). The CDR3 region is CASSIPVAGTEAFF. The DNA of the CDR3 is TGTGCCAGTAGTATCCCCGTAGCGGGCACTGAAGCTTTCTTT.

The V gene is TRBV11-3, the J gene TRBJ2-5; no reliable D call. Looked up from germline, CDR1 is SGHNT and CDR2 is YENEEA. Trimming removed 3 bases from V and 2 bases from J, with 10 bases in between. CDR3 length: 14 residues. This CDR3 reads CASSFGGIQETQYF. DNA for the CDR3: TGTGCCAGCAGCTTTGGCGGAATTCAAGAGACCCAGTACTTC. Full variable domain (outside the CDR3, taken from reference TRBV11-3 and TRBJ2-5): EAGVVQSPRYKIIEKKQPVAFWCNPISGHNTLYWYLQNLGQGPELLIRYENEEAVDDSQLPKDRFSAERLKGVDSTLKIQPAELGDSAVYLCASSFGGIQETQYFGPGTRLLVL.

CDR3 region: CASSPPGGLGNTEAFF. DNA for the CDR3: TGTGCCAGCTCACCACCTGGGGGACTAGGGAACACTGAAGCTTTCTTT. V is TRBV18 and J is TRBJ1-1; tentative D call: TRBD1 (5 bases). Deletions cut 0 bases from V and 1 base from J, with 12 bases between. Germline values: CDR1 KGHSH, CDR2 LQKENI. The CDR3 runs 16 residues.

The J gene is TRBJ2-2, the V gene TRBV7-3, with 7 bases lining up with TRBD2. V trimming: 5 bases; J trimming: 6 bases; junction bases outside the gene matches: 12. Germline CDR1 SGHTA, CDR2 FQGTGA. CDR3 length: 16 residues. In DNA, the CDR3 is TGTGCCAGCAGCCCCCAGGCGGCCCGGGGGGCCGGGGAGCTGTTTTTT. Protein: CASSPQAARGAGELFF.

In this sample, this clonotype turned up a few times. The chain combines TRBV7-8 with TRBJ2-6; 12 bases match TRBD1. V dropped 4 bases and J dropped 4; count of bases not matched to a gene: 5. Per the germline V gene, CDR1 is SGHVS and CDR2 is FQNEAQ. CDR3 length: 17 residues. In nucleotides, the CDR3 is TGTGCCAGCAGCTCCCCGGGACAGGGGGCCGGGGCCAACGTCCTGACTTTC. It codes for CASSSPGQGAGANVLTF.

The gene calls are TRBV20-1 and TRBJ1-1; 9 bases align to TRBD1. J was trimmed by 0 bases and V by 3 bases; bases with no gene match: 5. Germline values: CDR1 DFQATT, CDR2 SNEGSKA (reference sequence). The CDR3 runs 15 residues. CDR3 loop: CSARGTGKMNTEAFF. The CDR3 DNA follows: TGCAGTGCTAGGGGGACAGGGAAGATGAACACTGAAGCTTTCTTT.

This chain joins TRBV6-2 or TRBV6-3 and TRBJ2-2; TRBD1 aligns across 8 bases. J lost 2 bases, V lost 5 bases, and 4 bases had no gene match. CDR3 length equals 15 residues. Germline V lookup: CDR1 MNHEY, CDR2 SVGEGT. Here the CDR3 DNA reads TGTGCCAGCAGTGCGACAGGGGCTAACACCGGGGAGCTGTTTTTT. Protein product: CASSATGANTGELFF.

The V gene is TRBV24-1, the J gene TRBJ2-6; TRBD2 matches at 12 bases. Germline CDR1 reads KGHDR; CDR2 reads SFDVKD. This CDR3 has 17 amino acids. The CDR3 sequence: CATGTSGPTTGANVLTF. CDR3 sequence (DNA): TGTGCAACCGGGACTAGCGGGCCCACCACTGGGGCCAACGTCCTGACTTTC.

CDR3 amino acids: CASSYSGFGSYEQYF. DNA of the CDR3: TGTGCCAGCAGTTACTCGGGTTTTGGCTCCTACGAGCAGTACTTC. This chain links TRBV6-5 with TRBJ2-7; no clear D. The V end lost 0 bases, the J end lost 0 bases, and 9 bases lay between the germline ends. The germline CDR1 and CDR2 sequences are MNHEY and SVGAGI. The CDR3 loop spans 15 amino acids.

This rearrangement joins TRBV20-1 to TRBJ2-5; D gene uncertain. V shed 2 bases and J shed 0 bases, with 10 bases lying between them. CDR1 and CDR2 (germline): DFQATT, SNEGSKA (reference sequence). This CDR3 contains 14 residues. The CDR3 nucleotides are TGCAGTGCTAGACGTCCGGCGTACCAAGAGACCCAGTACTTC. This codes for CSARRPAYQETQYF.

The chain carries TRBV20-1 and TRBJ1-5; D is possibly TRBD1 (5 bases). The germline V gene has CDR1 DFQATT and CDR2 SNEGSKA (reference sequence). Trimming shortened V by 6 bases and J by 3 bases, and 15 bases separated the two germline ends. CDR3 length equals 14 residues. The CDR3 coding sequence is TGCAGTGCCACCGGTCGGGACCTCAATCAGCCCCAGCATTTT. Translated: CSATGRDLNQPQHF.

The chain recombines TRBV7-2 with TRBJ2-1; 10 bases line up with TRBD2. After removal of 0 bases from V and 7 bases from J, the junction contained 6 bases not matched to a gene. This CDR3 comprises 16 residues. Germline V CDR1 and CDR2: SGHTA, FQGNSA. In DNA form, the CDR3 reads TGTGCCAGCAGCTTAGCGTTTCTAGCGGGAGTGAATGAGCAGTTCTTC. Its translation is CASSLAFLAGVNEQFF. The whole variable domain, remainder taken from reference TRBV7-2 and TRBJ2-1, is GAGVSQSPSNKVTEKGKDVELRCDPISGHTALYWYRQSLGQGLEFLIYFQGNSAPDKSGLPSDRFSAERTGGSVSTLTIQRTQQEDSAVYLCASSLAFLAGVNEQFFGPGTRLTVL.

The V and J genes are TRBV5-6 and TRBJ1-2; maybe TRBD1 (5 bases). Deletions cut 6 bases from V and 4 bases from J, with 16 bases between. Germline V gene data show CDR1 as SGHDT and CDR2 as YYEEEE. The CDR3 is made up of 14 amino acids. The CDR3, as DNA: TGTGCCAGCATCAAACCCGGGGCCACCTATGGCTACACCTTC. Protein product: CASIKPGATYGYTF.

The V gene is TRBV24-1, the J gene TRBJ2-7, with 11 bases lining up with TRBD2. Germline trimming cut 7 bases from V and 2 bases from J; bases unmatched to any gene: 9. CDR1 KGHDR and CDR2 SFDVKD come from the germline V gene. The CDR3 has 16 residues. This CDR3 is CATSAGLAVSTYEQYF. The CDR3 DNA reads TGTGCCACCAGCGCGGGACTAGCGGTATCAACCTACGAGCAGTACTTC.